This TCR beta chain was captured in a study of T-cell reconstitution after alpha-beta-depleted transplantation in children. There are 13 residues in the CDR3. The V gene lost 5 bases and the J gene lost 3 bases, with 11 bases spanning the gap. Germline V gene lookup returns CDR1 SGHRS and CDR2 YFSETQ. This clonotype occurred many times. This sample's TCRbeta library carried unique molecular identifier barcodes. TCRdb reanalysed the PCR reads using MiXCR and keeps one entry per CDR3 protein. The data contain around 370,000 distinct CDR3 sequences, under 13% of them seen just once; the ten biggest clones take up 2.4%.

The clonotype originates from a human donor who donated a stem cell graft to a child with acute lymphoblastic leukemia. Here the sequenced sample was PBMCs from the stem cell graft donor, taken from the stem cell graft. J is TRBJ2-5 and V is TRBV5-1, with D unresolved. Written as DNA, the CDR3 is TGCGCCAGCAGGCCCGTGAACAAAGAGACCCAGTACTTC. Translating gives CASRPVNKETQYF. The whole variable domain, remainder taken from reference TRBV5-1 and TRBJ2-5, is KAGVTQTPRYLIKTRGQQVTLSCSPISGHRSVSWYQQTPGQGLQFLFEYFSETQRNKGNFPGRFSGRQFSNSRSEMNVSTLELGDSALYLCASRPVNKETQYFGPGTRLLVL.